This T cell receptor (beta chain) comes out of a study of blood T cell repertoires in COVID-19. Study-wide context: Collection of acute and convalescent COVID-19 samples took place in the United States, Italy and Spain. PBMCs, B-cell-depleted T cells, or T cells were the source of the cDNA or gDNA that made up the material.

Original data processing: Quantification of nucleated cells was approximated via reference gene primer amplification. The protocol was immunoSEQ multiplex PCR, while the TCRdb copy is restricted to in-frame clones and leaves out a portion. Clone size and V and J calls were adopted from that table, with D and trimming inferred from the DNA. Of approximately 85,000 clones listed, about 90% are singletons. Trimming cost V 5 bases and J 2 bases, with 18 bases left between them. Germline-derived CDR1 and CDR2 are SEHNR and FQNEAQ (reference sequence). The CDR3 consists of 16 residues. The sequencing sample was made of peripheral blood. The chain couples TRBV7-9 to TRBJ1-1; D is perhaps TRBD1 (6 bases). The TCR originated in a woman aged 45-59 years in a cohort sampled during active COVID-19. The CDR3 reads CASSPPGARSNTEAFF. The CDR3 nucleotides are TGTGCCAGCAGCCCCCCAGGGGCGCGAAGTAACACTGAAGCTTTCTTT.